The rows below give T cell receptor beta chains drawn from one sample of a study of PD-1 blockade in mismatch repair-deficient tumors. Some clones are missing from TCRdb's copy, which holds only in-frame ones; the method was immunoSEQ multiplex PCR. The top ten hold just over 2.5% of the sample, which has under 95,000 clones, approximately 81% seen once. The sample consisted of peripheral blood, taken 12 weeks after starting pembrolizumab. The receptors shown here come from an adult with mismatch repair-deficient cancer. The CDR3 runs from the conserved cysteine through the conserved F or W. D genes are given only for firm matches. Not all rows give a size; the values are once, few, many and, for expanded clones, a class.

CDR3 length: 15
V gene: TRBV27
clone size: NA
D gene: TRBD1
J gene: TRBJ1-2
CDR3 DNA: TGTGCCAGCAGAAGCGCGGGGACAGGGGGCAATGGCTACACCTTC
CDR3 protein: CASRSAGTGGNGYTF

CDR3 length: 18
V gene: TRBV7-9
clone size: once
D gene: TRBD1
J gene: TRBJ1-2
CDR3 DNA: TGTGCCAGCAGCTTAGTAGGCGGAGGGGACAGAGGATTCTATGGCTACACCTTC
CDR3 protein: CASSLVGGGDRGFYGYTF

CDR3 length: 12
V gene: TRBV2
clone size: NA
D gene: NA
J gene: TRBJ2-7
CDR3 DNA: TGTGCCAGCAGGTACAGCTCCTACGAGCAGTACTTC
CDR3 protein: CASRYSSYEQYF

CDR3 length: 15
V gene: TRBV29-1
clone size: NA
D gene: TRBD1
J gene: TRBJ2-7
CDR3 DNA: TGCAGCGTCGCCGCGGGACAGGGCGGGGTTTTCGAGCAGTACTTC
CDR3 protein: CSVAAGQGGVFEQYF

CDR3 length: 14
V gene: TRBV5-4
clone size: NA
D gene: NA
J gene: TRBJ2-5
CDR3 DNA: TGTGCCAGCAGCTTGGCTCGTGGACAAGAGACCCAGTACTTC
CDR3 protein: CASSLARGQETQYF

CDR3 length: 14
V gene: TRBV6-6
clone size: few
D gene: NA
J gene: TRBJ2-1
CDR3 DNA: TGTGCCAGCAAGCTCTCTACGGTTTACAATGAGCAGTTCTTC
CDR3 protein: CASKLSTVYNEQFF

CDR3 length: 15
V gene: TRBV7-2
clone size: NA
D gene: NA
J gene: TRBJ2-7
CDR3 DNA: TGTGCCAGCAGCTTAGCCGGGACCGACTCCTACGAGCAGTACTTC
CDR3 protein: CASSLAGTDSYEQYF

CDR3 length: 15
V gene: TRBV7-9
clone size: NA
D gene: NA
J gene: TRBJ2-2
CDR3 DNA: TGTGCCAGCAGCTTAGAAGGTCTAGCCGGGGGGGAGCTGTTTTTT
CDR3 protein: CASSLEGLAGGELFF

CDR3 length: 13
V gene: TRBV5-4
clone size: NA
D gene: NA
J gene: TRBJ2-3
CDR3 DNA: TGTGCCAGCAGCTTGGCGGTCACAGATACGCAGTATTTT
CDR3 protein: CASSLAVTDTQYF

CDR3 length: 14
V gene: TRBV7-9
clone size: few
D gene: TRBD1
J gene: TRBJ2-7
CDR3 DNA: TGTGCCAGCAGCACGTCGGGACAGCCGGACGGGCAGTACTTC
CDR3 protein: CASSTSGQPDGQYF

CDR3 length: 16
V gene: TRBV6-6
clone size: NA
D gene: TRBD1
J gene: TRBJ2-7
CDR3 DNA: TGTGCCAGCAGCCCCAATGGGGGGACAGGGGGCTACGAGCAGTACTTC
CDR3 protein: CASSPNGGTGGYEQYF

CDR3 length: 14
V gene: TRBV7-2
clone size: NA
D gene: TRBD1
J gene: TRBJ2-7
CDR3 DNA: TGTGCCAGCAGCTTAGGGGCGACAGGGGGCGAGCAGTACTTC
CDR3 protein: CASSLGATGGEQYF

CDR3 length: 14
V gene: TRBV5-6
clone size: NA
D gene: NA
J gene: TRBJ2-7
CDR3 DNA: TGTGCCAGCAGCTTGGTAGGGGTGGGATACGAGCAGTACTTC
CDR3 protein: CASSLVGVGYEQYF

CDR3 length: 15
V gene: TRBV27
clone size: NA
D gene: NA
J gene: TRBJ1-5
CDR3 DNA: TGTGCCACCCGGCTAGGGTCTGTGGGCAATCAGCCCCAGCATTTT
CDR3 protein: CATRLGSVGNQPQHF

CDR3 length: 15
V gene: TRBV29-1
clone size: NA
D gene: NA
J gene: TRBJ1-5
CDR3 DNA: TGCAGCGTGAAAGAACCGGGACTTGGCAATCAGCCCCAGCATTTT
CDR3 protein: CSVKEPGLGNQPQHF

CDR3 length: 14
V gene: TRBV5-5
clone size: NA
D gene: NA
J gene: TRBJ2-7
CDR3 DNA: TGTGCCAGCAGCTTACAGGACAGCTACTACGAGCAGTACTTC
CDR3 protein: CASSLQDSYYEQYF

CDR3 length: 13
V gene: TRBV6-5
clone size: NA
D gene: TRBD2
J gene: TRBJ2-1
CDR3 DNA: TGTGCCAGCAGGCTAGCGGGAGGAGGCGAGCAGTTCTTC
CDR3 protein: CASRLAGGGEQFF

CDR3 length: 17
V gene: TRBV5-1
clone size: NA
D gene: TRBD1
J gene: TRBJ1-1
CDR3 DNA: TGCGCCAGCAGCTTGGTAGGACAGGGGGCGTGGGACACTGAAGCTTTCTTT
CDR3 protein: CASSLVGQGAWDTEAFF

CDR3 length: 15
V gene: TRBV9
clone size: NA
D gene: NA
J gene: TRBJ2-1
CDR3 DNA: TGTGCCAGCAGCGTAGAGGCGGGCTCCTACAATGAGCAGTTCTTC
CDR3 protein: CASSVEAGSYNEQFF

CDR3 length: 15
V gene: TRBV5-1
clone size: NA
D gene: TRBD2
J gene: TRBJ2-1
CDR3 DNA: TGCGCCAGCAGCCCCGCCGGGACTAGCATCAATGAGCAGTTCTTC
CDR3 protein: CASSPAGTSINEQFF

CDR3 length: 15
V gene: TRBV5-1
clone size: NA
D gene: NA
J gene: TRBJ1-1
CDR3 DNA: TGCGCCAGCAGCTTGAATCTGATTGAGAACACTGAAGCTTTCTTT
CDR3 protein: CASSLNLIENTEAFF

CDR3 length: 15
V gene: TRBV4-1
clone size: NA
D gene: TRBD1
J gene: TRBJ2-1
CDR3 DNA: TGCGCCAGCAGCCAGGCTCGAACAGGGGGCTTTGAGCAGTTCTTC
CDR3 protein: CASSQARTGGFEQFF

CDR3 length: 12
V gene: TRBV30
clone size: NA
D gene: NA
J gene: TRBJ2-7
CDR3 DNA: TGTGCCTGGAGTGTACAGGCAAACGAGCAGTACTTC
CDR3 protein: CAWSVQANEQYF

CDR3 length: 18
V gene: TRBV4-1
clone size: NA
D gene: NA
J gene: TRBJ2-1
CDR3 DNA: TGCGCCAGCAGCCAAGTCGACTTAGGGTTCAGCTCCTACAATGAGCAGTTCTTC
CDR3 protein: CASSQVDLGFSSYNEQFF

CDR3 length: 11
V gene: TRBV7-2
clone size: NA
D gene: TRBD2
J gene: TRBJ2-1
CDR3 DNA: TGTGCCAGCAGAAGTAGCGGGGAGCAGTTCTTC
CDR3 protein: CASRSSGEQFF

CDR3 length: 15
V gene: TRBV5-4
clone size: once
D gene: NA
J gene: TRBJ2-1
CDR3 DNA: TGTGCCAGCAGCTTGGGACTAGGACTTAGGGGTGAGCAGTTCTTC
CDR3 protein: CASSLGLGLRGEQFF

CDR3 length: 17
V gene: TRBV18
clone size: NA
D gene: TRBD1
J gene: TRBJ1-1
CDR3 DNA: TGTGCCAGCTCACCATGGACAGGGGGCCCTCAGGATTCAGGGGCTTTCTTT
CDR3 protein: CASSPWTGGPQDSGAFF

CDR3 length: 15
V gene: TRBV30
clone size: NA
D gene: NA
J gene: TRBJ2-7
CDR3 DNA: TGTGCCTGGAGTCCAGGCCGGGGGAGATCCTACGAGCAGTACTTC
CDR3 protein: CAWSPGRGRSYEQYF

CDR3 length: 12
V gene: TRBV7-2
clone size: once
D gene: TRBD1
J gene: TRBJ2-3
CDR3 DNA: TGTGCCAGCAGCCTTCGGACAGGCATGCAGTATTTT
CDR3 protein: CASSLRTGMQYF

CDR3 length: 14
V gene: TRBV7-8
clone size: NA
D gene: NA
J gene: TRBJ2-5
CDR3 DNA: TGTGCCAGCAGCTTAGTATCAGTGAGGGAGACCCAGTACTTC
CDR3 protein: CASSLVSVRETQYF

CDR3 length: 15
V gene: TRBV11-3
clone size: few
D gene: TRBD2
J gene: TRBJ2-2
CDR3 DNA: TGTGCCAGCAGCTTAGACGGGAGGGCCACCGGGGAGCTGTTTTTT
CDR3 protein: CASSLDGRATGELFF

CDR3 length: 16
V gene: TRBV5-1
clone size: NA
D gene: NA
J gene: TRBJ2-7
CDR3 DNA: TGCGCCAGCAGCTTGTCTTGGGACTTACGCTCCTACGAGCAGTACTTC
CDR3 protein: CASSLSWDLRSYEQYF

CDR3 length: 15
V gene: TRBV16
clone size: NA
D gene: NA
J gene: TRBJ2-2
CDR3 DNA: TGTGCCAGCAGCCTAGGCTATACGAACACCGGGGAGCTGTTTTTT
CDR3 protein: CASSLGYTNTGELFF

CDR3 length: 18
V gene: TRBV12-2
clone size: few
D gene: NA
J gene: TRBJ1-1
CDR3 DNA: TGTGCAAGTCGCTTAGAGTCCTTCGTGGCAGCCTTGAACACTGAAGCTTTCTTT
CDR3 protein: CASRLESFVAALNTEAFF

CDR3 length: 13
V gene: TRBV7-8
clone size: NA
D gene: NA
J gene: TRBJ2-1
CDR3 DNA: TGTGCCAGCAGCTCAGGAGCACTAGCTGAGCAGTTCTTC
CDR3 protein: CASSSGALAEQFF

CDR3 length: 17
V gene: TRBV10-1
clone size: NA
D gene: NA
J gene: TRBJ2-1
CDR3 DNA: TGCGCCAGCAGTGAGGGTTTCGGAGGGAGCACCTACAATGAGCAGTTCTTC
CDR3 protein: CASSEGFGGSTYNEQFF

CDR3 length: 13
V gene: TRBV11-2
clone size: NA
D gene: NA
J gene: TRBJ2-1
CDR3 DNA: TGTGCCAGCAGTTCAAATCTAGCGTATGAGCAGTTCTTC
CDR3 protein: CASSSNLAYEQFF